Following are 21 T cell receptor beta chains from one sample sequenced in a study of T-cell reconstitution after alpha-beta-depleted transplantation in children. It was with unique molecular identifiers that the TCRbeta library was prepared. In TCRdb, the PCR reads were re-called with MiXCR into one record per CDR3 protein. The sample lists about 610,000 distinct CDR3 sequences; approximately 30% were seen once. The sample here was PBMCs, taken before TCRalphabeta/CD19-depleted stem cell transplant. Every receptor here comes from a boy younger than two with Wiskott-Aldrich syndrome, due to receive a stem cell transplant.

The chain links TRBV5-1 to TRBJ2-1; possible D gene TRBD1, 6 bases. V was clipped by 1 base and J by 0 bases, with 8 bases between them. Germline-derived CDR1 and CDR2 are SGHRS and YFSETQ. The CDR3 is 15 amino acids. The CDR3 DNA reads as TGCGCCAGCAGCTTGTCGGACAGCTCCTACAATGAGCAGTTCTTC. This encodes CASSLSDSSYNEQFF.

CDR3 bases: TGTGCCAGCAGCTCGGGGACAGGGGCCCCCTACGAGCAGTACTTC. It yields the protein CASSSGTGAPYEQYF. The genes are TRBV28 and TRBJ2-7; 10 positions match TRBD1. The ends lost 6 bases at V and 2 bases at J; junction bases unmatched: 7. The CDR3 runs 15 residues. Germline V CDR1 and CDR2: MDHEN, SYDVKM.

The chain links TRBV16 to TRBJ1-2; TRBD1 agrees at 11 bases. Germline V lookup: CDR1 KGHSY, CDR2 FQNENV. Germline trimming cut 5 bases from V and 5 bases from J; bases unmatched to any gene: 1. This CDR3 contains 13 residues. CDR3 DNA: TGTGCCAGCAGCGGACAGGGGGCATATGGCTACACCTTC. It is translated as CASSGQGAYGYTF.

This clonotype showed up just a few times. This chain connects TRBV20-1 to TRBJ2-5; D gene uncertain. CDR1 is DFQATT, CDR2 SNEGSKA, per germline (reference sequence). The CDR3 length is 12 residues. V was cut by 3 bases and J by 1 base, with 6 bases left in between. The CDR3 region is CSASSAQETQYF. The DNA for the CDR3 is TGCAGTGCTAGTTCCGCCCAAGAGACCCAGTACTTC.

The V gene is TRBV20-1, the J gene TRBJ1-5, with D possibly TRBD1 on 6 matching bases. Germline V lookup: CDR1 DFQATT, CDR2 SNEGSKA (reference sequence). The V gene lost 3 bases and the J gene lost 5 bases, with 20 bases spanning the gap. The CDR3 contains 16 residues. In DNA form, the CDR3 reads TGCAGTGCTAGTACGGTTGGGGGGCGGCGGGATCAGCCCCAGCATTTT. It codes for CSASTVGGRRDQPQHF.

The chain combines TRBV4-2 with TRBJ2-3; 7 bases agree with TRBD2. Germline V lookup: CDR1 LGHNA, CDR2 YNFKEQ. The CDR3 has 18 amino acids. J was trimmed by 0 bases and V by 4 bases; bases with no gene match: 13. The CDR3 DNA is TGTGCCAGCAGCCCGTCGCGGGTACTAGCGCCCAGCACAGATACGCAGTATTTT. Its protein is CASSPSRVLAPSTDTQYF.

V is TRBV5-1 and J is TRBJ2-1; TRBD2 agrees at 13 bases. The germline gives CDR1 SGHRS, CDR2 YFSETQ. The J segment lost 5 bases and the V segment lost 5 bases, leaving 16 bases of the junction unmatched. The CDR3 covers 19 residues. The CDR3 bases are TGCGCCAGCAGGGCCCCCGGGACTAGCGGGAAGCTGGTCCACAATGAGCAGTTCTTC. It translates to CASRAPGTSGKLVHNEQFF.

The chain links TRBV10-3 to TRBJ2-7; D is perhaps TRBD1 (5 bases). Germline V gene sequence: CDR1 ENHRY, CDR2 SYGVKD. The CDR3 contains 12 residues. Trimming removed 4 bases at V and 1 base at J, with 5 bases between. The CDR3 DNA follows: TGTGCCATCAGTGGACAGTCCTACGAGCAGTACTTC. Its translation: CAISGQSYEQYF.

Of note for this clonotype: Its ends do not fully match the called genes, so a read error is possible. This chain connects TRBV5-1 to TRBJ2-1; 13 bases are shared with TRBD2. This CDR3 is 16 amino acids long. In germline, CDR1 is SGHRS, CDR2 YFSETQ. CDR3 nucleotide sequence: TGCGCCAACAGCCCGGGACTAGCGGGGATCTACAATGAGCAGTTCTTC. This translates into CANSPGLAGIYNEQFF.

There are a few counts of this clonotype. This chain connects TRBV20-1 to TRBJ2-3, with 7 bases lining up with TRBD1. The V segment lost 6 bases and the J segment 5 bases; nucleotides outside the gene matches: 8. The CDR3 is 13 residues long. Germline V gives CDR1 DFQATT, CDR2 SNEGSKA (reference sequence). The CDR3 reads CSAPNRGGDTQYF. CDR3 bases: TGCAGTGCGCCGAACAGGGGTGGAGATACGCAGTATTTT.

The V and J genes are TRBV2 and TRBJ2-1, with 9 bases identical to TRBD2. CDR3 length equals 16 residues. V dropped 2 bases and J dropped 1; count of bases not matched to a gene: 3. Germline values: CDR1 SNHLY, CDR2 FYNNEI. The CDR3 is CASSEWAGGSYNEQFF. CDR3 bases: TGTGCCAGCAGTGAATGGGCGGGAGGGTCCTACAATGAGCAGTTCTTC. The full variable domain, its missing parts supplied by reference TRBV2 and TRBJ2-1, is EPEVTQTPSHQVTQMGQEVILRCVPISNHLYFYWYRQILGQKVEFLVSFYNNEISEKSEIFDDQFSVERPDGSNFTLKIRSTKLEDSAMYFCASSEWAGGSYNEQFFGPGTRLTVL.

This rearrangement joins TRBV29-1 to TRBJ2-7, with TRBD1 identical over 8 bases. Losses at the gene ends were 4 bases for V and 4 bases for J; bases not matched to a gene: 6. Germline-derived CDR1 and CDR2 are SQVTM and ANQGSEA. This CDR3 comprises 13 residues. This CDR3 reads CSVVGQGAYEQYF. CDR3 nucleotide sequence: TGCAGCGTTGTAGGGCAGGGGGCATACGAGCAGTACTTC.

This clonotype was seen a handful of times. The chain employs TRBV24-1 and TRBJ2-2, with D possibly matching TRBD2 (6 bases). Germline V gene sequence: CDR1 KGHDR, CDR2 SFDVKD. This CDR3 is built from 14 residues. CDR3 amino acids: CAGSGTPKTGELFF. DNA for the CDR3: TGTGCTGGGTCCGGGACTCCTAAAACCGGGGAGCTGTTTTTT.

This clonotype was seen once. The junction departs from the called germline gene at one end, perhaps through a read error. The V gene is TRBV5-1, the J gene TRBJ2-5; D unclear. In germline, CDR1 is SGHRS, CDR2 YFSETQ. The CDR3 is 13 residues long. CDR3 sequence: CASSFSEQETQYF. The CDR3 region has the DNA TGTGCCAGCAGCTTCTCGGAACAAGAGACCCAGTACTTC.

CDR3 region: CSVVGGGEQYF. CDR3 DNA sequence: TGCAGCGTGGTAGGTGGAGGGGAGCAGTACTTC. V is TRBV29-1 and J is TRBJ2-7, with D possibly being TRBD2 (6 bases). The V and J ends lost 6 bases and 7 bases respectively, with 13 bases between them. Germline V gene data show CDR1 as SQVTM and CDR2 as ANQGSEA. The CDR3 has 11 residues.

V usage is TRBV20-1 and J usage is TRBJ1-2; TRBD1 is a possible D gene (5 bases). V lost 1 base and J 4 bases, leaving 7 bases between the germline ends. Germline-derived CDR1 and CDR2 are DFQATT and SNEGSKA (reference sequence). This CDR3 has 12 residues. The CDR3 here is CSARGTGYGYTF. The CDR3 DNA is TGCAGTGCTAGAGGTACAGGCTATGGCTACACCTTC.

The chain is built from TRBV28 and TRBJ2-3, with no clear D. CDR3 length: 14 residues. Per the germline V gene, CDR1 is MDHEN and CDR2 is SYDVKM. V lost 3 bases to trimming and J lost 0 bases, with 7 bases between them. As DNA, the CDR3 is TGTGCCAGCAGTTTTTTAGAAAGCACAGATACGCAGTATTTT. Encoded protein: CASSFLESTDTQYF.

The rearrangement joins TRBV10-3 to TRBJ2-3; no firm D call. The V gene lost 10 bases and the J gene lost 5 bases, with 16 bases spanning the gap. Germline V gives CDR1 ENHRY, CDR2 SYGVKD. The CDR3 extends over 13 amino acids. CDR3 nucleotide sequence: TGTGCCACTAGGGATTTAGACCAAGATACGCAGTATTTT. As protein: CATRDLDQDTQYF.

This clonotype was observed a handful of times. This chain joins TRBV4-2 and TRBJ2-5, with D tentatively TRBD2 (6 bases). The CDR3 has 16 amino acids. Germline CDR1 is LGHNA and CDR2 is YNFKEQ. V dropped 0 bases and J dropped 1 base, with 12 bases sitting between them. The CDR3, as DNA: TGTGCCAGCAGCCAAGAGCCAACGGGACTCCAAGAGACCCAGTACTTC. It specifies CASSQEPTGLQETQYF.

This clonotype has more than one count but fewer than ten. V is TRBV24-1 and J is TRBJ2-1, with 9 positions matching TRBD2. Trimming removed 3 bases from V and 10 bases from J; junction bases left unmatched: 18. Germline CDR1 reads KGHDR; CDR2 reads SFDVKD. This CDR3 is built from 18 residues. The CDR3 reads CATSDSKGAGGATAEQFF. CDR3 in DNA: TGTGCCACCAGTGATAGTAAAGGAGCGGGAGGTGCCACAGCAGAGCAGTTCTTC.

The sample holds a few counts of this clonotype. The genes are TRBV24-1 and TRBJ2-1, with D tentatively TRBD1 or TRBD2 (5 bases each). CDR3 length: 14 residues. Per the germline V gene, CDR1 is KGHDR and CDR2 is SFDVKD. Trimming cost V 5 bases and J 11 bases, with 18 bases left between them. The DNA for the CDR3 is TGTGCCACCAGTGTGGGGACCGGTCTCTTTAAGCAGTTCTTC. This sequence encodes CATSVGTGLFKQFF.